This record looks at one TCR beta chain sequence and its context. Its antigen is currently unknown. There are 13 residues in the CDR3. Germline CDR1 is MNHNS and CDR2 is SASEGT. Trimming took 5 bases from V and 9 from J; bases not matched to a gene: 7. This specimen comes from a study of identical twins. Broader study findings: Invariant T cells like MAIT and iNKT could partly confound the zero-insertion analyses. Clonotypes of the beta chain that were abundant in cord blood carried fewer insertions (memory repertoires showed none).

Using its own MiXCR run on the 5' RACE reads, TCRdb lists one record per CDR3 protein. The profile covers fewer than 550,000 distinct CDR3 sequences, with over 12% appearing a single time and roughly 0.42% taken by the ten largest. The donor group consisted entirely of healthy Caucasians. These same data were also listed under a study on yellow fever vaccine responses in identical twins. That work adds: Twins reportedly showed a vaccine T cell response that seemed partly convergent and partly personalized.

The J gene is TRBJ2-1, the V gene TRBV6-1, with TRBD1 identical over 7 bases. The clonotype was recovered from a woman under 30 in good health. Sequencing used CD4+ T cells sorted from blood. As DNA, the CDR3 is TGTGCCAGCAGTACAGGGGTAAACGGTGAGCAGTTCTTC. Translation: CASSTGVNGEQFF.